This TCR beta chain was recovered during a study of CD8+ T cells in alopecia areata. Study findings and constraints: There was only one nonresponder, so it was unclear how baseline CD8+ expansion relates to response.

The treatment here: oral pan-JAK inhibitor, 5-10 mg twice daily. PBMCs, the starting material, were the source of sorted CD4+ and CD8+ T cells. This clone was observed once. Its antigen is not known. The sequencing template was cDNA reverse transcribed from extracted RNA. Assay: immunoSEQ multiplex PCR; the TCRdb copy retains only in-frame clones and omits some. The sample lists 90,000 or so clones; 44% were seen once. Here the sequenced sample was CD8+ T cells sorted from blood, taken at week 24, from a patient treated with tofacitinib. The sequence was obtained from a human donor with alopecia areata.

CDR3 coding DNA: TGCGCCAGCAGCATATCAGACCGTCGTCAAGAGCAGTTCTTC. This encodes CASSISDRRQEQFF. V gene TRBV4-1 combines with J gene TRBJ2-1; D unresolved. The germline CDR1 and CDR2 sequences are MGHRA and YSYEKL. The CDR3 runs 14 residues. V lost 5 bases and J 10 bases, leaving 18 bases between the germline ends.